The 21 T cell receptor beta chains below come from one sample, sequenced in a study of shared clonotypes between healthy human individuals. Only in-frame clones appear in the TCRdb table, and some are missing; sequencing was by immunoSEQ multiplex PCR. This table has over 2 million clones, under 95% appearing once. Sequencing was performed on naive CD4+ T cells from PBMCs. Subset noted: CD45RA+ positively selected. Receptor source: a man aged 18 to 29 in good health. Some clones in this sample may be carry-over from other donors' samples.

The chain carries TRBV5-1 and TRBJ2-5; tentatively, D is TRBD1 or TRBD2 (5 bases each). This CDR3 comprises 17 residues. Germline V lookup: CDR1 SGHRS, CDR2 YFSETQ. Between the trimmed V and J ends, which lost 6 bases and 4 bases, there was a span of 25 bases. The CDR3 here is CASTLANGALSGETQYF. The CDR3 nucleotides read TGCGCCAGCACCCTCGCTAACGGGGCACTCAGTGGAGAGACCCAGTACTTC.

This clone was seen a single time. The gene calls are TRBV5-1 and TRBJ2-1; a weak D match, TRBD2 (6 bases). V lost 4 bases and J 0 bases, leaving 23 bases between the germline ends. The germline CDR1 and CDR2 sequences are SGHRS and YFSETQ. There are 19 residues in the CDR3. The CDR3 loop is CASSPAGWAGSSSYNEQFF. CDR3 sequence (DNA): TGCGCCAGCAGCCCGGCGGGTTGGGCGGGATCGAGCTCCTACAATGAGCAGTTCTTC.

The chain employs TRBV10-3 and TRBJ1-5, with 10 bases that match TRBD1. J was trimmed by 6 bases and V by 5 bases; bases with no gene match: 7. The germline V gene encodes CDR1 ENHRY and CDR2 SYGVKD. The CDR3 consists of 15 residues. The CDR3 spells CAISPGTGVSQPQHF. The DNA of the CDR3 is TGTGCCATCAGTCCGGGGACAGGGGTCAGTCAGCCCCAGCATTTT.

The gene calls are TRBV5-1 and TRBJ2-6; perhaps TRBD1 as D (6 bases). V was cut by 0 bases and J by 6 bases, with 16 bases left in between. The CDR3 covers 17 residues. The germline V gene encodes CDR1 SGHRS and CDR2 YFSETQ. The CDR3: CASSLEPTGPLANVLTF. The CDR3 region has the DNA TGCGCCAGCAGCTTGGAGCCTACAGGGCCGCTGGCCAACGTCCTGACTTTC.

This chain connects TRBV28 to TRBJ2-1; possibly TRBD2 for D (6 bases). The ends were cut back, 3 bases at V and 4 bases at J, with 10 bases in the middle. The germline V gene has CDR1 MDHEN and CDR2 SYDVKM. The CDR3 runs 14 residues. The chain's CDR3 is CASSLVAGYNEQFF. CDR3 DNA: TGTGCCAGCAGTTTGGTGGCGGGGTACAATGAGCAGTTCTTC.

The chain has TRBV5-4 and TRBJ2-7, with 7 nucleotides matching TRBD1. CDR1 is SGHNT and CDR2 is YYREEE in the germline V gene (reference sequence). There are 15 residues in the CDR3. V gave up 4 bases and J gave up 2 bases; unmatched junction bases: 9. CDR3 in DNA: TGTGCCAGCAGCAAAAGACAGGGTTCTCCCTACGAGCAGTACTTC. Translated, it gives CASSKRQGSPYEQYF.

For this clone: The sample has other DNA sequences that encode this CDR3 too. This chain joins TRBV5-1 and TRBJ2-3; 11 bases fit TRBD2. Germline V gene data show CDR1 as SGHRS and CDR2 as YFSETQ. J was trimmed by 4 bases and V by 4 bases; bases with no gene match: 5. CDR3 size: 15 residues. The CDR3 nucleotides are TGCGCCAGCAGCCCCGGGACTAGCGGCTCAGATACGCAGTATTTT. It encodes CASSPGTSGSDTQYF. Combining the CDR3 with reference TRBV5-1 and TRBJ2-3 gives the whole variable domain KAGVTQTPRYLIKTRGQQVTLSCSPISGHRSVSWYQQTPGQGLQFLFEYFSETQRNKGNFPGRFSGRQFSNSRSEMNVSTLELGDSALYLCASSPGTSGSDTQYFGPGTRLTVL.

CDR3 loop: CASSSLRGSQETQYF. The CDR3 DNA follows: TGCGCCAGCAGCTCCCTCCGGGGGAGCCAAGAGACCCAGTACTTC. The gene calls are TRBV5-1 and TRBJ2-5, with D possibly TRBD2 on 6 matching bases. This CDR3 has 15 amino acids. Per germline, CDR1 SGHRS and CDR2 YFSETQ. V was shortened by 3 bases and J by 1 base, with 13 bases between the two germline ends.

The CDR3, as DNA: TGTGCCAGCAGTTTATCGCCGACTAGCGCAGACCCCTACGAGCAGTACTTC. Protein: CASSLSPTSADPYEQYF. The chain combines TRBV27 with TRBJ2-7; 8 positions match TRBD2. V was pared by 0 bases and J by 2 bases, with 9 bases of the junction left unmatched. CDR3 size: 17 residues. The V gene's germline CDR1 is MNHEY and CDR2 SMNVEV (reference sequence).

Regarding this clone: Within the sample, other DNA sequences also encode this same CDR3. The CDR3 loop is CASSQGGGRGSGTTYEQYF. The CDR3 nucleotides are TGTGCCAGCAGCCAGGGGGGCGGTCGGGGTAGCGGGACCACTTACGAGCAGTACTTC. This chain uses TRBV7-9 with TRBJ2-7; tentative D call: TRBD2 (8 bases). CDR1 is SEHNR and CDR2 is FQNEAQ in the germline V gene (reference sequence). CDR3 length equals 19 residues. Trimming shortened V by 5 bases and J by 4 bases, and 30 bases separated the two germline ends.

This chain links TRBV4-3 with TRBJ1-2; D ambiguous. Germline V lookup: CDR1 LGHNA, CDR2 YSLEER. This CDR3 region has 15 residues. The V gene lost 0 bases and the J gene lost 8 bases, with 16 bases spanning the gap. The CDR3 loop is CASSQDRLTRGGYTF. The CDR3 coding sequence is TGCGCCAGCAGCCAAGATCGATTGACGAGAGGAGGCTACACCTTC.

This sequence joins TRBV5-1 and TRBJ1-4, with a weak D call TRBD1 (6 bases). The CDR3 consists of 17 residues. V dropped 0 bases and J dropped 1 base, with 13 bases sitting between them. The germline gives CDR1 SGHRS, CDR2 YFSETQ. CDR3 in amino acids: CASSLAGGPGTNEKLFF. In DNA, the CDR3 is TGCGCCAGCAGCTTGGCGGGGGGGCCCGGAACTAATGAAAAACTGTTTTTT.

This sequence joins TRBV6-1 and TRBJ2-3; perhaps TRBD1 as D (5 bases). The CDR3 length is 16 residues. Per the germline V gene, CDR1 is MNHNS and CDR2 is SASEGT. V was pared by 4 bases and J by 0 bases, with 14 bases between. The CDR3 loop is CASSGRRTTSTDTQYF. The CDR3 DNA reads as TGTGCCAGCAGTGGCCGACGGACAACTAGCACAGATACGCAGTATTTT.

The genes are TRBV28 and TRBJ2-7; no reliable D call. The CDR3 is 15 amino acids. Germline V gives CDR1 MDHEN, CDR2 SYDVKM. V gave up 5 bases and J gave up 3 bases, with 17 bases separating them. This CDR3 reads CASSLPGPSLYEQYF. The DNA of the CDR3 is TGTGCCAGCAGTCTCCCGGGTCCCTCCCTCTACGAGCAGTACTTC.

The chain joins TRBV30 to TRBJ2-2; 7 nucleotides match TRBD2. The CDR3 contains 17 residues. From germline, CDR1 is GTSNPN and CDR2 SVGIG (reference sequence). Unmatched junction bases numbered 11, after V lost 0 bases and J lost 4 bases. Here the CDR3 reads CAWSVGLGRRGTGELFF. CDR3 DNA: TGTGCCTGGAGTGTTGGCCTCGGGAGGAGGGGCACCGGGGAGCTGTTTTTT.

This rearrangement joins TRBV7-9 to TRBJ2-3; 8 nucleotides agree with TRBD2. This CDR3 is built from 15 residues. V was clipped by 5 bases and J by 5 bases; unmatched bases: 9. Per germline, CDR1 SEHNR and CDR2 FQNEAQ (reference sequence). For the CDR3, the DNA is TGTGCCAGCAGCCAAGCGGGAGCCGGTCTAGATACGCAGTATTTT. Translated, it gives CASSQAGAGLDTQYF. Full variable domain (remainder filled in from reference TRBV7-9 and TRBJ2-3): DTGVSQNPRHKITKRGQNVTFRCDPISEHNRLYWYRQTLGQGPEFLTYFQNEAQLEKSRLLSDRFSAERPKGSFSTLEIQRTEQGDSAMYLCASSQAGAGLDTQYFGPGTRLTVL.

This clone has only one observation. This sequence joins TRBV5-1 and TRBJ2-7; D may match TRBD1 or TRBD2 (5 bases each). The germline V and J ends were trimmed by 4 bases and 6 bases, with 11 bases remaining between them. Germline assignment: CDR1 SGHRS and CDR2 YFSETQ. The CDR3 totals 12 residues. The CDR3 sequence: CASSPPGLEQYF. CDR3 bases: TGCGCCAGCAGCCCACCGGGGCTCGAGCAGTACTTC.

J is TRBJ2-5 and V is TRBV29-1, with 7 bases lining up with TRBD2. In germline, CDR1 is SQVTM, CDR2 ANQGSEA. Trimming took 2 bases from V and 1 from J; bases not matched to a gene: 7. The CDR3 is 15 amino acids. The CDR3 loop is CSVEKVLAAQETQYF. CDR3 nucleotides: TGCAGCGTTGAAAAGGTTCTAGCGGCCCAAGAGACCCAGTACTTC.

As concerns this clone: This same CDR3 is encoded by further DNA sequences in the sample. V usage is TRBV7-3 and J usage is TRBJ2-2; TRBD1 is a possible D gene (5 bases). The CDR3 sequence is 14 residues long. The V and J ends lost 2 bases and 1 base respectively, with 5 bases between them. Germline V CDR1 and CDR2: SGHTA, FQGTGA. The CDR3 here is CASSLGQNTGELFF. CDR3 nucleotide sequence: TGTGCCAGCAGCTTAGGACAGAACACCGGGGAGCTGTTTTTT. Full variable domain (outside the CDR3, taken from reference TRBV7-3 and TRBJ2-2): GAGVSQTPSNKVTEKGKYVELRCDPISGHTALYWYRQSLGQGPEFLIYFQGTGAADDSGLPNDRFFAVRPEGSVSTLKIQRTERGDSAVYLCASSLGQNTGELFFGEGSRLTVL.

The chain joins TRBV7-2 to TRBJ2-1, with unresolved D. CDR1 and CDR2 from the germline V gene are SGHTA and FQGNSA. Trimming removed 5 bases at V and 7 bases at J, with 15 bases between. The CDR3 consists of 14 residues. The CDR3 region is CASSPLRVRNEQFF. The CDR3 nucleotides read TGTGCCAGCAGCCCTTTAAGGGTCCGGAATGAGCAGTTCTTC.

This sequence joins TRBV4-3 and TRBJ2-1, with no clear D. Germline V gene sequence: CDR1 LGHNA, CDR2 YSLEER. Trimming pared 1 base from V and 3 bases from J, leaving 7 bases between. The CDR3 extends over 14 amino acids. In nucleotides, the CDR3 is TGCGCCAGCAGCCAAGCCTGGATCTACAATGAGCAGTTCTTC. Its translation is CASSQAWIYNEQFF.